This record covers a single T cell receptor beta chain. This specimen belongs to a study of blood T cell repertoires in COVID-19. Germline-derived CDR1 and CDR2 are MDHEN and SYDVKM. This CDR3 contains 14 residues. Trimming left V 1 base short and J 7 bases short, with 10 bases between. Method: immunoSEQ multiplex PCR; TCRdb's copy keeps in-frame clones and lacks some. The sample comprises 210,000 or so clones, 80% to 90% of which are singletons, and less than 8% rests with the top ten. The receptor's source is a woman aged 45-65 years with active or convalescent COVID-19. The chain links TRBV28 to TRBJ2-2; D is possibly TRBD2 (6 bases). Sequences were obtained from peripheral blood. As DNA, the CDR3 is TGTGCCAGCAGTTTATTCGCGGGATTCGGGGAGCTGTTTTTT. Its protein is CASSLFAGFGELFF.